The 18 T cell receptor beta chains in this list originate from one sample, sequenced in a study of cytomegalovirus exposure and HLA in healthy donors. PCR involved 60 Vbeta and 13 Jbeta primers. Clones were read by immunoSEQ multiplex PCR, and TCRdb kept only the in-frame ones, dropping some. The sample carries tens of thousands of clones, about four fifths recorded once. Sequences were obtained from PBMCs. All receptors come from a woman in her 30s in good health and CMV-seronegative.

The chain uses TRBV19 and TRBJ1-1; no firm D call. Germline-derived CDR1 and CDR2 are LNHDA and SQIVND (reference sequence). The CDR3 spans 14 residues. With 6 bases removed from V and 1 base from J, the gap between germline ends came to 12 bases. The DNA for the CDR3 is TGTGCCAGTAGCCCTTTGGAGGAGAACACTGAAGCTTTCTTT. As protein: CASSPLEENTEAFF.

The chain links TRBV10-3 to TRBJ2-1; 7 nucleotides agree with TRBD1. The length of the CDR3 is 15 residues. Germline assignment: CDR1 ENHRY and CDR2 SYGVKD. J was trimmed by 11 bases and V by 4 bases; bases with no gene match: 14. CDR3 nucleotide sequence: TGTGCCATCAGTGTTACGGGACAGATCGAAACTAAGCAGTTCTTC. Its translation is CAISVTGQIETKQFF.

The chain couples TRBV4-1 to TRBJ2-7; 7 nucleotides agree with TRBD1. Germline assignment: CDR1 MGHRA and CDR2 YSYEKL. Unmatched junction bases numbered 10, after V lost 1 base and J lost 1 base. The CDR3 consists of 17 residues. CDR3 DNA sequence: TGCGCCAGCAGCCAAGGCTCCGGACAGGATTCATCCTACGAGCAGTACTTC. Translating it yields CASSQGSGQDSSYEQYF.

The rearrangement uses TRBV6-4 and TRBJ2-1; tentative D call: TRBD2 (5 bases). The CDR3 totals 13 residues. Trimming left V 3 bases short and J 5 bases short, with 8 bases between. Germline V gene lookup returns CDR1 MRHNA and CDR2 SNTAGT. The chain's CDR3 is CASSEGRDNEQFF. The CDR3 DNA reads TGTGCCAGCAGTGAAGGGCGGGACAATGAGCAGTTCTTC.

This clone was observed once. The chain is built from TRBV4-1 and TRBJ2-7; the D gene is possibly TRBD1 (6 bases). Looked up from germline, CDR1 is MGHRA and CDR2 is YSYEKL. This CDR3 region has 12 residues. Trimming pared 4 bases from V and 9 bases from J, leaving 13 bases between. The CDR3 sequence: CASSPGTPMQYF. Written as DNA, the CDR3 is TGCGCCAGCAGCCCCGGGACACCCATGCAGTACTTC.

This chain uses TRBV2 with TRBJ1-6, with 8 bases that match TRBD1. Germline values: CDR1 SNHLY, CDR2 FYNNEI. Trimming took 4 bases from V and 7 from J; bases not matched to a gene: 6. The CDR3 runs to 15 residues. In DNA, the CDR3 is TGTGCCAGCAGTGCCCGGACAGGGAGAAATTCACCCCTCCACTTT. This gives the protein CASSARTGRNSPLHF. The full variable domain, completed using reference TRBV2 and TRBJ1-6, is EPEVTQTPSHQVTQMGQEVILRCVPISNHLYFYWYRQILGQKVEFLVSFYNNEISEKSEIFDDQFSVERPDGSNFTLKIRSTKLEDSAMYFCASSARTGRNSPLHFGNGTRLTVT.

As for this clone: This CDR3 is also generated by other DNA sequences in the sample. This sequence joins TRBV7-9 and TRBJ2-5, with D tentatively TRBD2 (5 bases). The CDR3 contains 14 residues. V lost 0 bases, J lost 2 bases, and 7 bases lay in between. The germline V gene encodes CDR1 SEHNR and CDR2 FQNEAQ (reference sequence). CDR3 amino acids: CASSLAGGQETQYF. As DNA, the CDR3 is TGTGCCAGCAGCTTAGCAGGCGGGCAAGAGACCCAGTACTTC.

This chain uses TRBV9 with TRBJ1-2; 8 bases align to TRBD1. This CDR3 spans 15 amino acids. V gave up 0 bases and J gave up 2 bases; unmatched junction bases: 3. The germline V gene has CDR1 SGDLS and CDR2 YYNGEE. This CDR3 reads CASSVGGDRNYGYTF. CDR3 nucleotide sequence: TGTGCCAGCAGCGTAGGTGGGGACAGGAACTATGGCTACACCTTC.

V and J are TRBV21-1 and TRBJ1-1; the DNA was not used to check the table's D call, TRBD1. TRBV21-1 is given as a pseudogene. CDR3 length: 16 residues. CDR3 in DNA: TGTGCCAGCAGCAAAGCTTGGCAGGGAAGGTTACCTGAAGCTTTCTTT. Translation: CASSKAWQGRLPEAFF.

The chain joins TRBV6-5 to TRBJ1-3; 7 positions agree with TRBD1. The length of the CDR3 is 15 residues. Germline trimming cut 5 bases from V and 0 bases from J; bases unmatched to any gene: 4. The germline V gene has CDR1 MNHEY and CDR2 SVGAGI. The CDR3 here is CASSQDRASGNTIYF. CDR3 DNA sequence: TGTGCCAGCAGTCAAGACAGGGCCTCTGGAAACACCATATATTTT.

V is TRBV11-2 and J is TRBJ1-2; 7 nucleotides line up with TRBD1. From germline, CDR1 is SGHAT and CDR2 FQNNGV. The ends lost 3 bases at V and 1 base at J; junction bases unmatched: 5. This CDR3 region has 15 residues. The CDR3 sequence: CASSFTGEYNYGYTF. The CDR3 DNA is TGTGCCAGCAGCTTTACAGGGGAATATAACTATGGCTACACCTTC.

V usage is TRBV7-6 and J usage is TRBJ2-3; 11 bases are shared with TRBD2. The CDR3 is made up of 16 amino acids. Germline V gene data show CDR1 as SGHVS and CDR2 as FNYEAQ. V trimming: 5 bases; J trimming: 4 bases; junction bases outside the gene matches: 8. The chain's CDR3 is CASSPISGGASDTQYF. The CDR3 nucleotides are TGTGCCAGCAGCCCGATTAGCGGGGGGGCGTCAGATACGCAGTATTTT. Complete variable domain (other parts from reference TRBV7-6 and TRBJ2-3): GAGVSQSPRYKVTKRGQDVALRCDPISGHVSLYWYRQALGQGPEFLTYFNYEAQQDKSGLPNDRFSAERPEGSISTLTIQRTEQRDSAMYRCASSPISGGASDTQYFGPGTRLTVL.

This chain connects TRBV6-5 to TRBJ2-5, with 7 bases identical to TRBD2. CDR1 is MNHEY and CDR2 is SVGAGI in the germline V gene. There are 12 residues in the CDR3. The J segment lost 9 bases and the V segment lost 5 bases, leaving 6 bases of the junction unmatched. The CDR3, as DNA: TGTGCCAGCAGTGGGGGGAGCGGGGCCCAGTACTTC. It is translated as CASSGGSGAQYF.

This sequence joins TRBV7-9 and TRBJ2-3; 8 nucleotides align to TRBD1. V dropped 5 bases and J dropped 1; count of bases not matched to a gene: 5. CDR3 length equals 15 residues. CDR1 is SEHNR and CDR2 is FQNEAQ in the germline V gene (reference sequence). The CDR3 here is CASSPGTGGTDTQYF. As DNA, the CDR3 is TGTGCCAGCAGCCCCGGGACAGGCGGCACAGATACGCAGTATTTT.

In DNA form, the CDR3 reads TGTGCCAGCAGTGACTTCAGTCTGAACACTGAAGCTTTCTTT. Translated: CASSDFSLNTEAFF. The chain couples TRBV6-4 to TRBJ1-1; no reliable D call. The V and J ends lost 1 base and 0 bases respectively, with 6 bases between them. The CDR3 extends over 14 amino acids. Germline V gives CDR1 MRHNA, CDR2 SNTAGT.

V and J are TRBV4-3 and TRBJ1-2; D possibly corresponds to TRBD1 (6 bases). There are 15 residues in the CDR3. The V end was cut by 0 bases, the J end by 2 bases, with 10 bases between. Germline CDR1 and CDR2: LGHNA and YSLEER. Here the CDR3 reads CASSQEAGANYGYTF. For the CDR3, the DNA is TGCGCCAGCAGCCAAGAGGCAGGGGCGAACTATGGCTACACCTTC.

The rearrangement uses TRBV4-1 and TRBJ2-3, with TRBD1 identical over 9 bases. Germline lookup yields CDR1 MGHRA and CDR2 YSYEKL. V shed 2 bases and J 2 bases; nucleotides not matched to a gene: 8. This CDR3 region has 17 residues. CDR3 amino acids: CASSQPPGQGVTDTQYF. Here the CDR3 DNA reads TGCGCCAGCAGCCAACCCCCGGGACAGGGTGTCACAGATACGCAGTATTTT.

This chain joins TRBV2 and TRBJ2-7, with 10 bases fitting TRBD1. CDR3 length: 17 residues. Per germline, CDR1 SNHLY and CDR2 FYNNEI. V gave up 7 bases and J gave up 2 bases; unmatched junction bases: 14. CDR3 sequence reads: CASMTGGSTSRPYEQYF. In DNA form, the CDR3 reads TGTGCCAGCATGACAGGGGGCTCGACTAGCAGACCCTACGAGCAGTACTTC. The full variable domain, in which reference TRBV2 and TRBJ2-7 provide the parts outside the CDR3, is EPEVTQTPSHQVTQMGQEVILRCVPISNHLYFYWYRQILGQKVEFLVSFYNNEISEKSEIFDDQFSVERPDGSNFTLKIRSTKLEDSAMYFCASMTGGSTSRPYEQYFGPGTRLTVT.